The source of this TCR beta chain is a study of T cell responses to AZD1222 COVID-19 vaccine. The CDR3 sequence is 15 residues long. General study results and limits: White British donors predominated, females outnumbered males, and clonal diversity was possibly underestimated.

Here immunoSEQ multiplex PCR was the method, and the copy in TCRdb shows in-frame clones only, minus some. The sample shows around 120,000 clones, 70% to 90% of them seen only once. In regard to this clone: Its cognate antigen is unknown.

The sequencing used peripheral blood, collected on day 0 of AZD1222 vaccination. The receptor was derived from an adult in good health. The V call is TRBV21-1, the J call TRBJ2-1; TRBD2, the D gene given by the table, was not confirmed from the DNA. TRBV21-1 is shown as a pseudogene. The CDR3 loop reads CASSKLAGVSNEQFF. In DNA, the CDR3 is TGTGCCAGCAGCAAGTTGGCGGGAGTGTCGAATGAGCAGTTCTTC.